This T cell receptor beta chain was retrieved from a study of siplizumab effects on memory and regulatory T cells. The table came from immunoSEQ multiplex PCR; TCRdb's copy has only in-frame clones and leaves some out. The table includes around 100,000 clones, over 90% detected once. Germline V gives CDR1 MNHEY, CDR2 SVGAGI. J lost 5 bases, V lost 4 bases, and 7 bases had no gene match. This CDR3 is 15 amino acids long. Findings and limits, study-wide: Among alloreactive clones, only a minor fraction mapped to unstimulated subsets. Naive T cells were seemingly more diverse than memory cells, and major contributions to the alloresponse seemed to be made by them. Naive or memory phenotype assignment was not possible for roughly 75-97% of proliferating CD4+ or CD8+ clones.

Concerning this clone itself: Antigen: not known.

The material sequenced was non-Treg CD4+ T cells sorted from blood. This chain joins TRBV6-5 and TRBJ2-5, with TRBD2 matching over 10 bases. The sequence was collected from a human donor in good health. As DNA, the CDR3 is TGTGCCAGCAGTTCTGGAAGCGGGAGGGGGGAGACCCAGTACTTC. Residues: CASSSGSGRGETQYF.